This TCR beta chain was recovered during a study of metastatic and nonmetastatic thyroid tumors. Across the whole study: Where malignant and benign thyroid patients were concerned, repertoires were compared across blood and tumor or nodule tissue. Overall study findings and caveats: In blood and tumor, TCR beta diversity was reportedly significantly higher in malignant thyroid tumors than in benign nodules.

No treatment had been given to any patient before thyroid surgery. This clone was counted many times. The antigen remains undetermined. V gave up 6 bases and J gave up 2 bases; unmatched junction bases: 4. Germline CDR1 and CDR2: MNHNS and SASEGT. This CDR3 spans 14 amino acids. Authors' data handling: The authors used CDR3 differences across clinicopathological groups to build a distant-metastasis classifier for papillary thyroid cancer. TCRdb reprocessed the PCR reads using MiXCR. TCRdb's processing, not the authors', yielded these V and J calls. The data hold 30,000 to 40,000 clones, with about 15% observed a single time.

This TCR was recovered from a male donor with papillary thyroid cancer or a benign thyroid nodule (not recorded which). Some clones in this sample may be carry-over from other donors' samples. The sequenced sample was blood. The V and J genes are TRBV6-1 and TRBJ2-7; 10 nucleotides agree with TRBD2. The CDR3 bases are TGTGCCAGCAGCTGGACTAGCGGCACCTACGAGCAGTACTTC. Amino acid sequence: CASSWTSGTYEQYF.